This T cell receptor (beta chain) was recorded in a study of CD8 T cells in Susac syndrome. CD8+ and CD4+ blood T cells underwent TCR beta sequencing. FACS was used to enrich TEMRA cells, whereas the CD8+ and CD4+ T cells were obtained by negative isolation. The CDR3 loop spans 17 amino acids. With V trimmed by 0 bases and J by 5 bases, 9 bases remained unmatched. CDR1 SGDLS and CDR2 YYNGEE come from the germline V gene. The authors reverse transcribed 0.5 to 1 ug RNA with random hexamers. A single record per CDR3 protein comes from TCRdb applying MiXCR to the immunoSEQ multiplex PCR reads. Here the sample spans 150,000 to 200,000 distinct CDR3 sequences, around 95% being singletons.

This TCR derives from a human donor in good health. Material for sequencing was CD4+ T cells from PBMCs. This chain connects TRBV9 to TRBJ2-2; 8 bases align to TRBD1. The CDR3 coding sequence is TGTGCCAGCAGCGTAGAGCTTGCAACAGGGGGAACCGGGGAGCTGTTTTTT. Amino acids: CASSVELATGGTGELFF.